This entry features one TCR beta chain sequence. Antigen: not known. The data stem from a study of T cell responses to AZD1222 COVID-19 vaccine. Study-wide points: In a largely white British group with more females than males, clonal diversity was possibly underestimated.

CDR1 is MGHRA and CDR2 is YSYEKL in the germline V gene. The ends were cut back, 8 bases at V and 4 bases at J, with 8 bases in the middle. The CDR3 is 11 residues long. Method: immunoSEQ multiplex PCR; TCRdb's copy keeps in-frame clones and lacks some. Here the sample spans 85,000 to 90,000 clones, around 90% being singletons. This clonotype was sampled from an adult in good health. The chain uses TRBV4-1 and TRBJ1-1; no reliable D call. Sequences were derived from peripheral blood, sampled on day 0 of AZD1222 vaccination. This chain's CDR3 is CASGGPTEAFF. The CDR3 coding sequence is TGCGCCAGCGGAGGGCCCACTGAAGCTTTCTTT.